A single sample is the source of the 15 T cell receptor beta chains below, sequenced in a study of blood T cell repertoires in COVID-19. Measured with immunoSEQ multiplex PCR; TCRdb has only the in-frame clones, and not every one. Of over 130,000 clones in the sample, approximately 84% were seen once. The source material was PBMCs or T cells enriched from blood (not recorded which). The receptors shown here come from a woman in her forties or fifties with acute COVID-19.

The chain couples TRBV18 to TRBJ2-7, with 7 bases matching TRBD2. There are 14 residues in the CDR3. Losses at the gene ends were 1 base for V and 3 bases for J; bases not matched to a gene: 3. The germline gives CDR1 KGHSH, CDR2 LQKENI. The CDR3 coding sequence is TGTGCCAGCTCACCACTACGGGGGGACTACGAGCAGTACTTC. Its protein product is CASSPLRGDYEQYF.

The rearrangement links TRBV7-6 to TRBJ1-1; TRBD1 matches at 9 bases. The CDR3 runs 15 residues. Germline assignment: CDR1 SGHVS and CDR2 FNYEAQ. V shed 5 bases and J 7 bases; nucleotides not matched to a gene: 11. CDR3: CASSENRDRDSEAFF. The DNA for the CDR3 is TGTGCCAGCAGCGAGAACCGGGACAGGGATAGTGAAGCTTTCTTT.

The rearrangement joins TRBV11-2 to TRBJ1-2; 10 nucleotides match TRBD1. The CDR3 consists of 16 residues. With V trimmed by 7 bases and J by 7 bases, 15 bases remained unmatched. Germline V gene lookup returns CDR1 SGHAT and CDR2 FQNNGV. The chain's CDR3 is CASTVSGTGASGGYTF. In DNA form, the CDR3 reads TGTGCCAGCACCGTCTCCGGGACAGGGGCGTCAGGTGGCTACACCTTC. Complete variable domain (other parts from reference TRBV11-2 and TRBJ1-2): EAGVAQSPRYKIIEKRQSVAFWCNPISGHATLYWYQQILGQGPKLLIQFQNNGVVDDSQLPKDRFSAERLKGVDSTLKIQPAKLEDSAVYLCASTVSGTGASGGYTFGSGTRLTVV.

This chain's CDR3 is CASSQGRTPLHF. The CDR3 DNA reads TGTGCCAGCAGCCAGGGTAGAACACCCCTCCACTTT. The chain is built from TRBV7-2 and TRBJ1-6; maybe TRBD1 (5 bases). The CDR3 extends over 12 amino acids. Deletions cut 5 bases from V and 11 bases from J, with 10 bases between. Germline values: CDR1 SGHTA, CDR2 FQGNSA. Looking up the rest from reference TRBV7-2 and TRBJ1-6 gives the full variable domain: GAGVSQSPSNKVTEKGKDVELRCDPISGHTALYWYRQSLGQGLEFLIYFQGNSAPDKSGLPSDRFSAERTGGSVSTLTIQRTQQEDSAVYLCASSQGRTPLHFGNGTRLTVT.

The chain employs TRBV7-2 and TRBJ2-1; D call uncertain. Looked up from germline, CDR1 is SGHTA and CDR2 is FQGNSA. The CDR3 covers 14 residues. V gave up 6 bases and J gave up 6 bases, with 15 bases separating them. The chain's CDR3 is CASRLSGSSNEQFF. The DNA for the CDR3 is TGTGCCAGCAGATTGTCCGGGTCTAGCAATGAGCAGTTCTTC.

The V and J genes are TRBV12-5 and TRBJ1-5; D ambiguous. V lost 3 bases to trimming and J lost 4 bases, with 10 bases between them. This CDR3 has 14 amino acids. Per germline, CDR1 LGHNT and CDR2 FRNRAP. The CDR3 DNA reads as TGTGCTAGTGGTTTTGAGGCGGGGAATCAGCCCCAGCATTTT. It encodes CASGFEAGNQPQHF.

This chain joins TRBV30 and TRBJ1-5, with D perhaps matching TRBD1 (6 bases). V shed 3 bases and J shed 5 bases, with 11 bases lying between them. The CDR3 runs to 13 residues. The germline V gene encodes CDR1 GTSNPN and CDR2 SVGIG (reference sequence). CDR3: CAWSRGEDQPQHF. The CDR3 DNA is TGTGCCTGGAGCAGGGGAGAAGATCAGCCCCAGCATTTT.

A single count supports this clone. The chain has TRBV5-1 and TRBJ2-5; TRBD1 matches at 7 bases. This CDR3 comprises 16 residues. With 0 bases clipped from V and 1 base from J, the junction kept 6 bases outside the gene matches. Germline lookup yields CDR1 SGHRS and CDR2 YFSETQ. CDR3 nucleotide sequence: TGCGCCAGCAGCTTGGCCTGGGACAGACCCCAAGAGACCCAGTACTTC. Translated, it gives CASSLAWDRPQETQYF.

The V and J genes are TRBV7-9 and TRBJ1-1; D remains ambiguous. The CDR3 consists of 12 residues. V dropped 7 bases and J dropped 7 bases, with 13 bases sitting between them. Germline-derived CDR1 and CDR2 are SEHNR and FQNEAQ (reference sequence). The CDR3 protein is CASIPLRGEAFF. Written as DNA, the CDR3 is TGTGCCAGCATCCCGCTCCGGGGTGAAGCTTTCTTT.

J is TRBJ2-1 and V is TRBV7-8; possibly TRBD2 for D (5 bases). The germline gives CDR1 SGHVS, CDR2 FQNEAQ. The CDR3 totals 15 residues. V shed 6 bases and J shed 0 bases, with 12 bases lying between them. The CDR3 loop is CASRQPGNSYNEQFF. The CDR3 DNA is TGTGCCAGCAGACAACCGGGGAACTCCTACAATGAGCAGTTCTTC.

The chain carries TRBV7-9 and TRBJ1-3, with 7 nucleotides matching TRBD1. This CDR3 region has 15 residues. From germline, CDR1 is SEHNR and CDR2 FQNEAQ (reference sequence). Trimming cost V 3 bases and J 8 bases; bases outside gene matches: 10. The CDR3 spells CASSLGDSPGHTIYF. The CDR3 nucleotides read TGTGCCAGCAGCTTGGGGGACAGCCCGGGACACACCATATATTTT.

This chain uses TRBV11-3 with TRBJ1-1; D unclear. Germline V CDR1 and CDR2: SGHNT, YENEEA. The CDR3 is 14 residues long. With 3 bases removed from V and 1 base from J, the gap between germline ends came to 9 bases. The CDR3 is CASSFSAGNTEAFF. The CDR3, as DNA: TGTGCCAGCAGCTTCTCGGCGGGGAACACTGAAGCTTTCTTT.

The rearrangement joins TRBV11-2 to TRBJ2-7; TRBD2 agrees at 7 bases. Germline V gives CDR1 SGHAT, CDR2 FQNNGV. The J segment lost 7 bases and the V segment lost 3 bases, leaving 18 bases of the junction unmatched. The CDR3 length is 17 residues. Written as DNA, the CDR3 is TGTGCCAGCAGCTTGAACCTTCGGTCTAGCGGCCTTCAGGAGCAGTACTTC. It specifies CASSLNLRSSGLQEQYF.

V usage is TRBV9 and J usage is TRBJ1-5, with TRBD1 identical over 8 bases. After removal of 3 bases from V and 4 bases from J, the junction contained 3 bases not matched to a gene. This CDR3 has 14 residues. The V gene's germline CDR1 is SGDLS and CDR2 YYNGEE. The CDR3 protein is CASSATGDNQPQHF. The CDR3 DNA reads TGTGCCAGCAGCGCGACAGGGGATAATCAGCCCCAGCATTTT.

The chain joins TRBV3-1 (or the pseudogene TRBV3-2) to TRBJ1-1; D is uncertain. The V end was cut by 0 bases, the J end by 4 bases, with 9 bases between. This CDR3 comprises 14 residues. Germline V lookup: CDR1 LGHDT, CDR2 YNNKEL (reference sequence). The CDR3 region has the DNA TGTGCCAGCAGCCAAGAAACGGCAGGCACTGAAGCTTTCTTT. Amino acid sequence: CASSQETAGTEAFF.